One sample yielded the 18 T cell receptor beta chains listed below, sequenced in a study of OX40 agonist ivuxolimab in advanced cancers. TCRdb's table, derived via immunoSEQ multiplex PCR, lists solely in-frame clones and lacks some. This table has some 90,000 clones, more than 75% appearing once. Sequences were derived from CD4+ or CD8+ T cells sorted from blood, sampled in a trial of the OX40 agonist ivuxolimab. The receptor set was obtained from an adult with an advanced solid tumor such as melanoma, head and neck, liver or kidney cancer.

This chain connects TRBV6-1 to TRBJ2-7; D uncertain. CDR3 size: 14 residues. The germline V gene has CDR1 MNHNS and CDR2 SASEGT. The germline V and J ends were trimmed by 4 bases and 4 bases, with 14 bases remaining between them. The CDR3 loop is CASSGLPVRYEQYF. The CDR3 DNA follows: TGTGCCAGCAGTGGACTCCCGGTAAGGTACGAGCAGTACTTC.

The chain combines TRBV7-9 with TRBJ2-6; D is perhaps TRBD1 (6 bases). The CDR3 consists of 18 residues. Germline CDR1 SEHNR, CDR2 FQNEAQ (reference sequence). V was cut by 5 bases and J by 0 bases, with 17 bases left in between. CDR3 sequence reads: CASSRADRSISGANVLTF. CDR3 nucleotides: TGTGCCAGCAGCCGGGCGGACAGAAGTATCTCTGGGGCCAACGTCCTGACTTTC. The full variable domain, its missing parts supplied by reference TRBV7-9 and TRBJ2-6, is DTGVSQNPRHKITKRGQNVTFRCDPISEHNRLYWYRQTLGQGPEFLTYFQNEAQLEKSRLLSDRFSAERPKGSFSTLEIQRTEQGDSAMYLCASSRADRSISGANVLTFGAGSRLTVL.

This chain uses TRBV4-2 with TRBJ2-1; D is perhaps TRBD2 (5 bases). V lost 1 base and J 4 bases, leaving 11 bases between the germline ends. Looked up from germline, CDR1 is LGHNA and CDR2 is YNFKEQ. This CDR3 is built from 15 residues. Here the CDR3 reads CASSQVRGSYNEQFF. The CDR3 coding sequence is TGTGCCAGCAGCCAAGTACGGGGATCTTACAATGAGCAGTTCTTC.

The V and J genes are TRBV30 and TRBJ2-3, with D uncertain. Trimming stripped 4 bases from V and 6 bases from J, with 14 bases between. This CDR3 spans 13 amino acids. Germline V gene lookup returns CDR1 GTSNPN and CDR2 SVGIG (reference sequence). CDR3 loop: CAWILKSTDTQYF. The CDR3 DNA sequence: TGTGCCTGGATTTTAAAGTCCACGGATACGCAGTATTTT. Combining the CDR3 with reference TRBV30 and TRBJ2-3 gives the whole variable domain SQTIHQWPATLVQPVGSPLSLECTVEGTSNPNLYWYRQAAGRGLQLLFYSVGIGQISSEVPQNLSASRPQDRQFILSSKKLLLSDSGFYLCAWILKSTDTQYFGPGTRLTVL.

The J gene is TRBJ1-5, the V gene TRBV30; weak D call: TRBD1 (5 bases). V was shortened by 2 bases and J by 12 bases, with 17 bases between the two germline ends. Germline loops: CDR1 GTSNPN, CDR2 SVGIG (reference sequence). The CDR3 totals 13 residues. This chain's CDR3 is CAWSSSGPLLQHF. The CDR3 DNA sequence: TGTGCCTGGAGTTCCTCAGGGCCGTTACTCCAGCATTTT.

J is TRBJ2-7 and V is TRBV19, with D perhaps TRBD2 (6 bases). Trimming shortened V by 3 bases and J by 5 bases, and 17 bases separated the two germline ends. CDR1 and CDR2 from the germline V gene are LNHDA and SQIVND (reference sequence). The CDR3 has 15 residues. CDR3 sequence reads: CASSIRRGGYDEQYF. The CDR3 region has the DNA TGTGCCAGTAGTATCCGCAGAGGAGGGTACGACGAGCAGTACTTC.

The chain links TRBV14 to TRBJ2-5, with TRBD2 matching 12 bases. Unmatched junction bases numbered 6, after V lost 4 bases and J lost 3 bases. CDR3 length equals 16 residues. Germline-derived CDR1 and CDR2 are SGHDN and FVKESK. CDR3 coding DNA: TGTGCCAGCAGCCCGGGGACTAGCGGGTGGGAAGAGACCCAGTACTTC. As protein: CASSPGTSGWEETQYF.

This clone was counted a single time. The V gene is TRBV10-3, the J gene TRBJ1-5, with TRBD1 matching 7 bases. The CDR3 covers 17 residues. Germline lookup yields CDR1 ENHRY and CDR2 SYGVKD. V gave up 5 bases and J gave up 0 bases; unmatched junction bases: 10. This CDR3 is CAISSWAGGNSNQPQHF. In DNA, the CDR3 is TGTGCCATCAGTAGTTGGGCAGGGGGTAATAGCAATCAGCCCCAGCATTTT.

This CDR3 reads CASSLSPTGTEAFF. CDR3 nucleotides: TGTGCCAGCAGTTTGTCCCCGACAGGGACGGAAGCTTTCTTT. The rearrangement joins TRBV28 to TRBJ1-1, with 7 bases lining up with TRBD1. V lost 3 bases to trimming and J lost 8 bases; unmatched junction nucleotides: 9. The CDR3 extends over 14 amino acids. Germline V gives CDR1 MDHEN, CDR2 SYDVKM.

This clone was seen just once. This chain links TRBV7-6 with TRBJ2-5, with no clear D. The V end was cut by 3 bases, the J end by 1 base, with 0 bases between. Germline CDR1 is SGHVS and CDR2 is FNYEAQ. The CDR3 runs to 11 residues. The DNA for the CDR3 is TGTGCCAGCAGCTTCCAAGAGACCCAGTACTTC. It translates to CASSFQETQYF.

This sequence joins TRBV19 and TRBJ1-5; D ambiguous. The length of the CDR3 is 14 residues. In germline, CDR1 is LNHDA, CDR2 SQIVND (reference sequence). V lost 3 bases and J 3 bases, leaving 9 bases between the germline ends. Here the CDR3 reads CASSMAGTNQPQHF. The DNA of the CDR3 is TGTGCCAGTAGTATGGCTGGCACCAATCAGCCCCAGCATTTT.

This clone came up once. The genes are TRBV30 and TRBJ1-1; TRBD1 might be the D (6 bases). The CDR3 spans 15 residues. V gave up 2 bases and J gave up 6 bases, with 19 bases separating them. The germline gives CDR1 GTSNPN, CDR2 SVGIG (reference sequence). The DNA for the CDR3 is TGTGCCTGGAGTCCCTTTACGGGGGCCGTCTCTGAAGCTTTCTTT. Translating it yields CAWSPFTGAVSEAFF.

The rearrangement joins TRBV5-1 to TRBJ2-7; 11 positions agree with TRBD2. This CDR3 is 20 amino acids long. Per the germline V gene, CDR1 is SGHRS and CDR2 is YFSETQ. V lost 0 bases to trimming and J lost 5 bases; unmatched junction nucleotides: 19. In DNA, the CDR3 is TGCGCCAGCAGCTTGGTACCCCCCGGGACTAGCGGCCAAAGACGGCACGAGCAGTACTTC. This sequence encodes CASSLVPPGTSGQRRHEQYF.

This clone was found a few times. V and J are TRBV15 and TRBJ1-1; unclear D gene. The CDR3 contains 13 residues. The V gene's germline CDR1 is LNHNV and CDR2 YYDKDF (reference sequence). With 0 bases removed from V and 5 bases from J, the gap between germline ends came to 7 bases. As DNA, the CDR3 is TGTGCCACCAGCAGAGATCCCCGGACTGAAGCTTTCTTT. It encodes CATSRDPRTEAFF.

CDR3 coding DNA: TGTGCCAGCAGCTTAGACCTGGGCTACGAGCAGTACTTC. This gives the protein CASSLDLGYEQYF. V usage is TRBV7-2 and J usage is TRBJ2-7; unclear D gene. The CDR3 spans 13 residues. Per germline, CDR1 SGHTA and CDR2 FQGNSA. Trimming shortened V by 1 base and J by 3 bases, and 7 bases separated the two germline ends.

This clone was counted a single time. This chain joins TRBV5-1 and TRBJ2-5; no firm D call. CDR3 size: 14 residues. Per germline, CDR1 SGHRS and CDR2 YFSETQ. Trimming took 0 bases from V and 0 from J, leaving 6 bases between them. CDR3 protein: CASSLGTDQETQYF. The CDR3, as DNA: TGCGCCAGCAGCTTGGGTACAGACCAAGAGACCCAGTACTTC.

J is TRBJ2-3 and V is TRBV5-1; 10 positions agree with TRBD2. V was pared by 2 bases and J by 0 bases, with 3 bases of the junction left unmatched. The germline V gene has CDR1 SGHRS and CDR2 YFSETQ. CDR3 length: 16 amino acids. As DNA, the CDR3 is TGCGCCAGCAGCTTACTAGCGGGGTTAAGCACAGATACGCAGTATTTT. It codes for CASSLLAGLSTDTQYF.

The V call is TRBV28, the J call TRBJ2-7, with D possibly TRBD2 on 7 matching bases. V was clipped by 5 bases and J by 1 base, with 18 bases between them. This CDR3 region has 16 residues. Per germline, CDR1 MDHEN and CDR2 SYDVKM. DNA for the CDR3: TGTGCCAGCAGTCCCCTTGGGGGGCGGGGGTCCTACGAGCAGTACTTC. Translation gives CASSPLGGRGSYEQYF.